Below, 30 T cell receptor beta chains from the same sample are listed, as sequenced in a study of early T cells in non-severe SARS-CoV-2 infection. TCRdb passed the 5' RACE reads through MiXCR, listing each CDR3 protein once. The sample records about 60,000 distinct CDR3 sequences, roughly a tenth being singletons. The sequencing sample was made of whole blood. These receptors were taken from an adult who was a healthcare worker with PCR-confirmed SARS-CoV-2 infection or an uninfected control (not recorded which).

This clonotype was counted ten times or more. One end of the junction fails to match germline, which may point to a read error. V gene TRBV2 combines with J gene TRBJ1-6; TRBD1 matches 12 bases. CDR1 and CDR2 from the germline V gene are SNHLY and FYNNEI. CDR3 length: 13 residues. The CDR3 DNA follows: TGTGCCAGCAGTTCCCGGGACAGGGGGCTTGGATCCTTT. As protein: CASSSRDRGLGSF.

The V gene is TRBV7-9, the J gene TRBJ2-6; 7 bases fit TRBD1. J lost 4 bases, V lost 5 bases, and 5 bases had no gene match. Per the germline V gene, CDR1 is SEHNR and CDR2 is FQNEAQ (reference sequence). The CDR3 spans 15 residues. The CDR3 bases are TGTGCCAGCAGCGCGACAGGGCCCGGGGCCAACGTCCTGACTTTC. This codes for CASSATGPGANVLTF.

The rearrangement joins TRBV29-1 to TRBJ2-7; no definite D call. Trimming cost V 4 bases and J 7 bases, with 11 bases left between them. CDR3 length: 11 amino acids. Germline lookup yields CDR1 SQVTM and CDR2 ANQGSEA. The chain's CDR3 is CSVGHHGEQYV. The CDR3 bases are TGCAGCGTTGGACATCACGGGGAGCAGTACGTC.

This CDR3 reads CASSVGSEPNYGYTF. CDR3 coding DNA: TGTGCCAGCAGCGTAGGATCTGAACCTAACTATGGCTACACCTTC. The chain couples TRBV9 to TRBJ1-2; no definite D call. CDR1 SGDLS and CDR2 YYNGEE come from the germline V gene. V lost 0 bases and J lost 0, with 9 bases in between. This CDR3 region has 15 residues.

The V and J genes are TRBV3-1 and TRBJ1-5; unclear D gene. CDR3 size: 14 residues. The V end lost 0 bases, the J end lost 9 bases, and 12 bases lay between the germline ends. Germline assignment: CDR1 LGHDT and CDR2 YNNKEL (reference sequence). Here the CDR3 reads CASSQDQGPGPQHF. DNA of the CDR3: TGTGCCAGCAGCCAAGATCAAGGACCAGGGCCCCAGCATTTT.

The chain recombines TRBV7-2 with TRBJ2-1; 12 positions agree with TRBD2. V lost 4 bases and J lost 8; bases outside the gene matches: 12. From germline, CDR1 is SGHTA and CDR2 FQGNSA. This CDR3 has 17 amino acids. The CDR3 sequence is CASSSGGLAGMVDEQFF. CDR3 DNA sequence: TGTGCCAGCAGCTCCGGGGGACTAGCGGGTATGGTAGATGAGCAGTTCTTC.

This CDR3 reads CASSFLQGRGTEAFF. CDR3 nucleotide sequence: TGTGCCAGCAGCTTTCTCCAGGGTAGAGGGACTGAAGCTTTCTTT. The chain has TRBV5-4 and TRBJ1-1, with D perhaps TRBD1 (5 bases). V was cut by 2 bases and J by 5 bases, with 16 bases left in between. This CDR3 contains 15 residues. In germline, CDR1 is SGHNT, CDR2 YYREEE (reference sequence).

V and J are TRBV11-2 and TRBJ1-2, with D unresolved. CDR3 length: 13 residues. Germline CDR1 and CDR2: SGHAT and FQNNGV. V was cut by 0 bases and J by 4 bases, with 6 bases left in between. The DNA for the CDR3 is TGTGCCAGCAGCTTAGACCCCTTCTATGGCTACACCTTC. It codes for CASSLDPFYGYTF.

There are a few counts of this clonotype. CDR3 DNA: TGTGCCAGCAGCTTAGTTGGGACAGCGAAAGATACGCAGTATTTT. It is translated as CASSLVGTAKDTQYF. The V call is TRBV7-2, the J call TRBJ2-3; TRBD1 agrees at 7 bases. Germline assignment: CDR1 SGHTA and CDR2 FQGNSA. The V segment lost 1 base and the J segment 5 bases; nucleotides outside the gene matches: 6. The CDR3 is 15 residues long.

In its sample, this clonotype was seen a few times. The J gene is TRBJ2-5, the V gene TRBV30; 7 bases match TRBD1. The CDR3 has 16 residues. The junction had 12 bases not matched to a gene; V was cut back by 0 bases and J by 5 bases. Germline CDR1 and CDR2: GTSNPN and SVGIG (reference sequence). CDR3 DNA: TGTGCCTGGAGTGTACCTTTCGACAGGGAAGGCGAGACCCAGTACTTC. Translation gives CAWSVPFDREGETQYF.

This clonotype was counted many times. This rearrangement joins TRBV27 to TRBJ2-2, with a weak D call TRBD1 (5 bases). Trimming cost V 6 bases and J 2 bases, with 13 bases left between them. The length of the CDR3 is 15 residues. From germline, CDR1 is MNHEY and CDR2 SMNVEV (reference sequence). The CDR3 sequence is CASSAVGANTGELFF. For the CDR3, the DNA is TGTGCCAGCAGCGCGGTAGGGGCTAACACCGGGGAGCTGTTTTTT.

This clonotype was detected ten times or more. The CDR3 DNA reads as TGTGCCTGGAGCCCTCGACAGGGTAATTCACCCCTCCACTTT. It specifies CAWSPRQGNSPLHF. This chain connects TRBV30 to TRBJ1-6; TRBD1 matches 7 bases. Germline V gene sequence: CDR1 GTSNPN, CDR2 SVGIG (reference sequence). Trimming removed 3 bases from V and 6 bases from J; junction bases left unmatched: 5. The CDR3 loop spans 14 amino acids.

This clonotype was observed at least ten times. The chain employs TRBV6-6 and TRBJ1-3; the D is unclear. V was pared by 5 bases and J by 1 base, with 9 bases between. The CDR3 is 14 residues long. Germline CDR1 and CDR2: MNHNY and SVGAGI (reference sequence). This CDR3 is CASSLPGSGNTIYF. The CDR3 DNA reads as TGTGCCAGCAGTCTTCCAGGTTCTGGAAACACCATATATTTT.

The J gene is TRBJ1-5, the V gene TRBV6-5, with D possibly TRBD1 on 6 matching bases. CDR3 length: 14 residues. V shed 5 bases and J shed 0 bases, with 8 bases lying between them. Germline CDR1 and CDR2: MNHEY and SVGAGI. The CDR3 spells CASSNRDSNQPQHF. In nucleotides, the CDR3 is TGTGCCAGCAGTAACAGGGATAGCAATCAGCCCCAGCATTTT.

The V gene is TRBV10-3, the J gene TRBJ1-2; D unresolved. V dropped 7 bases and J dropped 4 bases, with 7 bases sitting between them. CDR1 ENHRY and CDR2 SYGVKD come from the germline V gene. This CDR3 region has 11 residues. The CDR3 sequence is CAINGGYGYTF. The CDR3 nucleotides read TGTGCCATCAACGGAGGCTATGGCTACACCTTC.

The rearrangement links TRBV9 to TRBJ1-1; D is undetermined. With 0 bases removed from V and 0 bases from J, the gap between germline ends came to 3 bases. CDR1 SGDLS and CDR2 YYNGEE come from the germline V gene. This CDR3 contains 13 residues. In nucleotides, the CDR3 is TGTGCCAGCAGCGTAGGCATGAACACTGAAGCTTTCTTT. Amino acid sequence: CASSVGMNTEAFF.

This clonotype was detected many times. The chain recombines TRBV11-3 with TRBJ2-1; 7 nucleotides agree with TRBD1. The CDR3 has 13 residues. Trimming at V came to 5 bases and at J to 6 bases, leaving 4 bases not matched to a gene. The germline CDR1 and CDR2 sequences are SGHNT and YENEEA. DNA for the CDR3: TGTGCCAGCAGCGGGGACAGACGCAATGAGCAGTTCTTC. It specifies CASSGDRRNEQFF.

The V and J genes are TRBV25-1 and TRBJ2-1; 7 bases map to TRBD1. The V segment lost 4 bases and the J segment 2 bases; nucleotides outside the gene matches: 5. Looked up from germline, CDR1 is MGHDK and CDR2 is SYGVNS. The CDR3 consists of 15 residues. CDR3 sequence reads: CASSGGTVTYNEQFF. The CDR3 DNA sequence: TGTGCCAGCAGTGGGGGGACAGTGACCTACAATGAGCAGTTCTTC.

This rearrangement joins TRBV5-1 to TRBJ2-5; no reliable D call. Trimming removed 1 base from V and 1 base from J, with 5 bases in between. The CDR3 is 13 amino acids. Per the germline V gene, CDR1 is SGHRS and CDR2 is YFSETQ. The CDR3 loop reads CASSLTPQETQYF. The DNA of the CDR3 is TGCGCCAGCAGCTTGACACCCCAAGAGACCCAGTACTTC.

This clonotype was counted between two and nine times. The chain is built from TRBV30 and TRBJ2-3, with 9 nucleotides matching TRBD2. Per germline, CDR1 GTSNPN and CDR2 SVGIG (reference sequence). The CDR3 loop spans 16 amino acids. The trim removed 2 bases at V and 4 bases at J, leaving 10 bases unmatched. The CDR3 is CAWSPSWLAGSDTQYF. The CDR3 DNA is TGTGCCTGGAGTCCAAGTTGGCTAGCGGGATCAGATACGCAGTATTTT.

This clonotype occurred a few times. The chain links TRBV12-3 or TRBV12-4 to TRBJ1-3, with D hard to call. The CDR3 runs to 13 residues. Trimming pared 3 bases from V and 4 bases from J, leaving 7 bases between. As DNA, the CDR3 is TGTGCCAGCAGTTTCCAGAGAGGAAACACCATATATTTT. Protein sequence: CASSFQRGNTIYF.

The chain links TRBV6-5 to TRBJ2-1, with TRBD1 identical over 7 bases. The CDR3 has 15 amino acids. CDR1 is MNHEY, CDR2 SVGAGI, per germline. J gave up 3 bases and V 5 bases, and 7 bases lay outside the gene matches. This chain's CDR3 is CASSARDRLYNEQFF. In nucleotides, the CDR3 is TGTGCCAGCAGTGCCCGGGACAGACTCTACAATGAGCAGTTCTTC.

The chain recombines TRBV3-1 with TRBJ2-7; TRBD1 matches at 7 bases. This CDR3 comprises 13 residues. Germline CDR1 LGHDT, CDR2 YNNKEL (reference sequence). V shed 4 bases and J 12 bases; nucleotides not matched to a gene: 12. The CDR3 is CASSPRDRSRMYV. Written as DNA, the CDR3 is TGTGCCAGCAGCCCCCGGGACAGATCGAGAATGTACGTC.

The chain carries TRBV18 and TRBJ1-3; no definite D call. V was clipped by 8 bases and J by 0 bases, with 11 bases between them. This CDR3 is built from 14 residues. Germline V gene sequence: CDR1 KGHSH, CDR2 LQKENI. The CDR3 protein is CASRTPDSGNTIYF. The DNA for the CDR3 is TGTGCCAGCCGAACACCGGACTCTGGAAACACCATATATTTT.

This clonotype appeared a few times. J is TRBJ1-5 and V is TRBV6-1; 8 nucleotides match TRBD1. CDR1 and CDR2 (germline): MNHNS, SASEGT. This CDR3 has 14 residues. Trimming at V came to 3 bases and at J to 11 bases, leaving 9 bases not matched to a gene. CDR3 loop: CASSDGTGARAQHF. CDR3 bases: TGTGCCAGCAGTGATGGGACAGGCGCACGAGCCCAGCATTTT.

The chain carries TRBV20-1 and TRBJ1-3; D unclear. V dropped 5 bases and J dropped 2 bases, with 13 bases sitting between them. The CDR3 length is 14 residues. CDR1 is DFQATT and CDR2 is SNEGSKA in the germline V gene (reference sequence). The CDR3 here is CSAESRNPGNTIYF. The CDR3 DNA is TGCAGTGCTGAGTCCCGGAACCCTGGAAACACCATATATTTT.

There are many counts of this clonotype. V and J are TRBV5-5 and TRBJ2-6; D uncertain. CDR3 size: 16 residues. The V gene lost 4 bases and the J gene lost 0 bases, with 11 bases spanning the gap. CDR1 is SGHKS and CDR2 is YYEKEE in the germline V gene (reference sequence). CDR3 sequence (DNA): TGTGCCAGCAGCCTTCAGATTCGCTCTGGGGCCAACGTCCTGACTTTC. It encodes CASSLQIRSGANVLTF. The full variable domain, its missing parts supplied by reference TRBV5-5 and TRBJ2-6, is DAGVTQSPTHLIKTRGQQVTLRCSPISGHKSVSWYQQVLGQGPQFIFQYYEKEERGRGNFPDRFSARQFPNYSSELNVNALLLGDSALYLCASSLQIRSGANVLTFGAGSRLTVL.

V gene TRBV6-5 combines with J gene TRBJ1-1; D is unclear. CDR1 is MNHEY, CDR2 SVGAGI, per germline. The CDR3 runs to 14 residues. V lost 7 bases and J 3 bases, leaving 15 bases between the germline ends. Here the CDR3 DNA reads TGTGCCAGCACACCCGATATCGGGGACACTGAAGCTTTCTTT. Amino acid sequence: CASTPDIGDTEAFF.

This clonotype was seen more than once but under ten times. This chain connects TRBV27 to TRBJ1-2; 9 nucleotides line up with TRBD1. After removal of 6 bases from V and 8 bases from J, the junction contained 10 bases not matched to a gene. The germline CDR1 and CDR2 sequences are MNHEY and SMNVEV (reference sequence). This CDR3 region has 14 residues. CDR3 residues: CASRDTGQGRGYTF. The DNA of the CDR3 is TGTGCCAGCAGGGACACTGGACAGGGGAGGGGCTACACCTTC.

At least ten counts were recorded for this clonotype. The rearrangement uses TRBV6-4 and TRBJ2-1; D unresolved. V gave up 2 bases and J gave up 8 bases, with 16 bases separating them. In germline, CDR1 is MRHNA, CDR2 SNTAGT. The CDR3 covers 15 residues. The CDR3 nucleotides read TGTGCCAGCAGTGACAGATCGGATACCGTCGATGAGCAGTTCTTC. This sequence encodes CASSDRSDTVDEQFF.